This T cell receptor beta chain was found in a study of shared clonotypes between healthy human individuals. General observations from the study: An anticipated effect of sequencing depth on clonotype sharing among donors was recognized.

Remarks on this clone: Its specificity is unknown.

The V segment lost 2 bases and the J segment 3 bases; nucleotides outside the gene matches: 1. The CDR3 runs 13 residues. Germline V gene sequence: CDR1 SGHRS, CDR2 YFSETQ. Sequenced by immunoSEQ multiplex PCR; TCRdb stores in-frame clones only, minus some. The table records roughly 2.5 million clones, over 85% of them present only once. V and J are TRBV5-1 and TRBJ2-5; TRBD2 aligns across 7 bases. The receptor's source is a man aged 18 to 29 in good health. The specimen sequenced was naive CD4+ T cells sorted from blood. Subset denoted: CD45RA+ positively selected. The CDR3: CASSFGREETQYF. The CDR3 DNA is TGCGCCAGCAGCTTTGGGAGGGAAGAGACCCAGTACTTC.